This TCR beta chain appears in the sequencing data of a study of cytomegalovirus exposure and HLA in healthy donors. Germline assignment: CDR1 SGHTA and CDR2 FQGNSA. The V segment lost 3 bases and the J segment 0 bases; nucleotides outside the gene matches: 4. This CDR3 spans 16 amino acids. TCRdb's table, derived via immunoSEQ multiplex PCR, lists solely in-frame clones and lacks some. Of tens of thousands of clones in the sample, 89% were seen once. The TCR originated in a woman aged 18-30 years in good health and CMV-seronegative. This sequence joins TRBV7-2 and TRBJ1-5, with 8 bases aligning to TRBD1. Input material: PBMCs. The chain's CDR3 is CASSLQGAHSNQPQHF. CDR3 nucleotides: TGTGCCAGCAGCTTGCAGGGGGCTCATAGCAATCAGCCCCAGCATTTT.